The present T cell receptor beta chain was sequenced within a study of cytotoxic CD8 clonotypes in ibrutinib-treated CLL (dated by TCRdb to about 2021). About the study as a whole: The cohort included about 15 treatment-naive and approximately twelve relapsed/refractory patients; about 17 were IGHV unmutated. Partial responses were observed in some 24 patients and complete responses in 2; after a median follow-up of about 69 months, remission was maintained in approximately 14 patients and progression was observed in approximately 12. Response samples were obtained after a median of approximately twelve months of treatment, with a range of about 6 to 36 months. An average of approximately 260,000 productive templates and 94,082 productive rearrangements was obtained per sample. Longitudinal samples were obtainable from about 30% of the 86 participants in the trial. Cryopreserved peripheral blood mononuclear cells were collected at three points: before therapy, at response, and at either sustained remission or disease progression. All remission and progressive disease samples were collected while patients were still receiving ibrutinib.

The sample's time point label, in plain terms: roughly 2 years on ibrutinib. For TCR beta library preparation, roughly 2 micrograms of genomic DNA were extracted from the cryopreserved PBMCs. Longitudinal blood samples from CLL patients on ibrutinib monotherapy were analyzed using high-throughput TCR beta sequencing. The patients took part in an open-label, single-center phase 2 trial of ibrutinib monotherapy. Regarding this clone: Its target antigen remains unknown. No much larger clonotype is one base removed from it; base qualities were not supplied.

The CDR3 starts with the cysteine, ends with the phenylalanine, and has 16 residues. The entry retains the CDR3 DNA only, 48 bases that are in frame from base 1. Sequences SGHTS (CDR1) and YDEGEE (CDR2) are obtained from the germline V gene. V is pruned by 0 bases and J by 7 bases, leaving 11 bases of the junction without a gene match. A MiSeq instrument was used for deep resolution sequencing, which targeted depths ranging from 1 in 1 million up to 1 in 200,000 T cells, with coverage averaging 10x for each clonotype. The immunoSEQ hsTCRB Kit was used to generate the TCR beta libraries. In the authors' own workflow: ImmunoSEQ Data Assistant and ImmunoSEQ Analyzer were used for data analysis, and V, D and J genes were assigned according to IMGT definitions. Clonality was computed as one minus normalized Shannon entropy of productive rearrangement frequencies, ranging from 0 to 1. Public clonotype analysis was restricted to overrepresented clonotypes comprising at least 0.05% of each patient's repertoire. Repertoires from some twelve age-matched healthy donors in immuneACCESS were used as clonality controls. TCRdb retrieved this table from immuneACCESS and kept in-frame rearrangements only. Not all clones are present; in checked studies, unresolved V genes account for under half, and no reason is known for the remainder. The DNA was the basis for D and trimming; V, J and clone size are from that table. This sample gives roughly 170,000 clones in total; under 90% of them show up just once. The ten largest clones capture 4.6% of the sample.

Results the study describes overall, beyond this receptor: An increase in clonality was observed at ibrutinib response, with clonality remaining stable during sustained remission and falling back toward baseline at progression. Public clonotypes were rare and either contracted or stayed stable during treatment, and the rise in clonality at ibrutinib response reflected the expansion of private clonotypes. Sampling times were not matched between patients in sustained remission and patients whose disease was progressing, and lymph node repertoires were not examined. Baseline clonality exceeded that of age-matched healthy donors and correlated strongly with circulating CD8+ T-cell counts.

The input for sequencing was PBMCs, taken after 24 months of ibrutinib treatment. The rearrangement combines TRBV5-8 with TRBJ2-5, with 8 bases aligning to TRBD2. The TCR originated in a human donor with chronic lymphocytic leukemia. The CDR3 protein: CASSLEAGGAVGTQYF. The nucleotides read TGTGCCAGCAGCTTGGAGGCCGGGGGGGCCGTCGGGACCCAGTACTTC.